The 23 T cell receptor beta chains reported below all come from one sample, sequenced in a study of post-analysis software for immune sequencing data. No antigen has been identified for these receptors. Study-wide points: The study found TRBV5-6, TRBV5-1 and TRBV20-1 among roughly 5 TRBV segments more frequent in patients than controls.

Each TCR beta cDNA library carried unique molecular identifiers. TCRdb called the PCR reads again in MiXCR, with one record for every CDR3 protein. The table records 380,000 or so distinct CDR3 sequences, roughly 36% of them present only once. Sequencing was performed on blood. The origin of the receptors is a girl aged 5 to 17 with multiple sclerosis.

The genes are TRBV9 and TRBJ2-1, with 7 bases fitting TRBD2. Germline-derived CDR1 and CDR2 are SGDLS and YYNGEE. The CDR3 spans 17 residues. V gave up 0 bases and J gave up 4 bases; unmatched junction bases: 10. CDR3 DNA sequence: TGTGCCAGCAGCGTAGGCCAGGTCTCGGGGGGTTACAATGAGCAGTTCTTC. It is translated as CASSVGQVSGGYNEQFF.

Remarks on this clonotype: One base away lies a much larger clone, so this may be a sequencing read error. V usage is TRBV7-9 and J usage is TRBJ2-1; D possibly uses TRBD1 or TRBD2 (6 bases each). CDR1 is SEHNR, CDR2 FQNEAQ, per germline (reference sequence). Trimming left V 5 bases short and J 13 bases short, with 15 bases between. CDR3 length: 12 residues. CDR3: CASSPGEETQFF. CDR3 nucleotides: TGTGCCAGCAGCCCAGGGGAGGAGACCCAGTTCTTC. The entire variable domain, with the rest obtained from reference TRBV7-9 and TRBJ2-1, is as follows: DTGVSQNPRHKITKRGQNVTFRCDPISEHNRLYWYRQTLGQGPEFLTYFQNEAQLEKSRLLSDRFSAERPKGSFSTLEIQRTEQGDSAMYLCASSPGEETQFFGPGTRLTVL.

This clonotype was counted a few times. The rearrangement links TRBV5-1 to TRBJ2-6, with D tentatively TRBD1 or TRBD2 (5 bases each). Germline-derived CDR1 and CDR2 are SGHRS and YFSETQ. This CDR3 comprises 17 residues. With 4 bases removed from V and 2 bases from J, the gap between germline ends came to 16 bases. The CDR3 bases are TGCGCCAGCAGCCATGGGATCAGGGACCCTGGGGCCAACGTCCTGACTTTC. The encoded protein is CASSHGIRDPGANVLTF. Combining the CDR3 with reference TRBV5-1 and TRBJ2-6 gives the whole variable domain KAGVTQTPRYLIKTRGQQVTLSCSPISGHRSVSWYQQTPGQGLQFLFEYFSETQRNKGNFPGRFSGRQFSNSRSEMNVSTLELGDSALYLCASSHGIRDPGANVLTFGAGSRLTVL.

The V call is TRBV28, the J call TRBJ1-2, with no clear D. The length of the CDR3 is 12 residues. The V gene's germline CDR1 is MDHEN and CDR2 SYDVKM. Trimming shortened V by 5 bases and J by 7 bases, and 11 bases separated the two germline ends. The CDR3 spells CASSPGVGGYTF. Here the CDR3 DNA reads TGTGCCAGCAGTCCGGGAGTCGGTGGCTACACCTTC.

This clonotype occurred a few times. The CDR3 DNA sequence: TGTGCCAGCGCCCGGGACCTCGGCGGGAATGAGCAGTTCTTC. Its protein product is CASARDLGGNEQFF. The chain carries TRBV6-4 and TRBJ2-1; D is possibly TRBD1 or TRBD2 (5 bases each). This CDR3 is 14 amino acids long. The V and J ends lost 8 bases and 7 bases respectively, with 18 bases between them. The germline V gene encodes CDR1 MRHNA and CDR2 SNTAGT.

The table lists this clonotype with a few counts. The J gene is TRBJ1-3, the V gene TRBV3-1; D is unresolved. Trimming cost V 4 bases and J 0 bases, with 13 bases left between them. The germline gives CDR1 LGHDT, CDR2 YNNKEL (reference sequence). The CDR3 is made up of 16 amino acids. This CDR3 is CASSPFGELSGNTIYF. Written as DNA, the CDR3 is TGTGCCAGCAGCCCCTTTGGAGAGCTCTCTGGAAACACCATATATTTT.

V gene TRBV6-2 or TRBV6-3 combines with J gene TRBJ2-5; D ambiguous. The J call may be faulty, since TRBJ2-7 better matches the DNA end. This CDR3 is built from 15 residues. CDR1 is MNHEY, CDR2 SVGEGT, per germline. Here the CDR3 reads CASSYSGIGWYEQYF. The CDR3 DNA sequence: TGTGCCAGCAGTTACTCGGGGATCGGATGGTACGAGCAGTACTTC.

The chain employs TRBV20-1 and TRBJ2-3; 16 bases fit TRBD2. CDR1 DFQATT and CDR2 SNEGSKA come from the germline V gene (reference sequence). This CDR3 region has 17 residues. The V and J ends lost 5 bases and 4 bases, in that order; junction bases with no gene match: 9. The CDR3 sequence: CSAGRGLAGGPADTQYF. CDR3 sequence (DNA): TGCAGTGCTGGGAGGGGACTAGCGGGGGGGCCGGCAGATACGCAGTATTTT.

This rearrangement joins TRBV12-3 or TRBV12-4 to TRBJ2-7, with a weak D call TRBD1 (6 bases). The end of the DNA fits TRBJ2-5 better, so the J call may be wrong. The CDR3 extends over 13 amino acids. In DNA form, the CDR3 reads TGTGCCAGCAACCCGACAGGATGGAGGACCCAGTACTTC. As protein: CASNPTGWRTQYF.

This clonotype came up a few times. This chain uses TRBV7-2 with TRBJ2-5, with 11 bases matching TRBD1. From germline, CDR1 is SGHTA and CDR2 FQGNSA. The junction had 4 bases not matched to a gene; V was cut back by 5 bases and J by 5 bases. The length of the CDR3 is 14 residues. The CDR3: CASSGQGAGETQYF. The DNA of the CDR3 is TGTGCCAGCAGCGGACAGGGGGCCGGGGAGACCCAGTACTTC.

This clonotype was seen a handful of times. The V and J genes are TRBV7-9 and TRBJ2-1; 9 bases fit TRBD1. Germline lookup yields CDR1 SEHNR and CDR2 FQNEAQ (reference sequence). The CDR3 is 15 amino acids. Trimming took 5 bases from V and 8 from J; bases not matched to a gene: 10. This CDR3 is CASSEDRGKRDEQFF. In nucleotides, the CDR3 is TGTGCCAGCAGCGAAGACAGGGGGAAAAGGGATGAGCAGTTCTTC.

This clonotype has more than one count but fewer than ten. The rearrangement links TRBV6-5 to TRBJ2-7, with a possible D match to TRBD1 (6 bases). Trimming removed 5 bases at V and 2 bases at J, with 19 bases between. In germline, CDR1 is MNHEY, CDR2 SVGAGI. The CDR3 runs to 16 residues. The CDR3 bases are TGTGCCAGCAGTACTCCAGGGGAAGAGATTCCCTACGAGCAGTACTTC. Translated: CASSTPGEEIPYEQYF.

This clonotype was observed a few times. This chain links TRBV3-1 with TRBJ2-7, with a possible D match to TRBD1 (5 bases). V lost 2 bases and J lost 0, with 11 bases in between. The CDR3 spans 15 residues. Germline V gene lookup returns CDR1 LGHDT and CDR2 YNNKEL (reference sequence). The CDR3 loop is CASSQRQPSSYEQYF. In DNA, the CDR3 is TGTGCCAGCAGCCAACGACAGCCCAGCTCCTACGAGCAGTACTTC.

This rearrangement joins TRBV5-1 to TRBJ2-5, with a possible D match to TRBD1 (5 bases). The CDR3 has 14 residues. Per the germline V gene, CDR1 is SGHRS and CDR2 is YFSETQ. The V end lost 0 bases, the J end lost 4 bases, and 10 bases lay between the germline ends. In nucleotides, the CDR3 is TGCGCCAGCAGCTTGGATCCCCAGGGAGAGACCCAGTACTTC. Its protein product is CASSLDPQGETQYF. The full variable domain, completed using reference TRBV5-1 and TRBJ2-5, is KAGVTQTPRYLIKTRGQQVTLSCSPISGHRSVSWYQQTPGQGLQFLFEYFSETQRNKGNFPGRFSGRQFSNSRSEMNVSTLELGDSALYLCASSLDPQGETQYFGPGTRLLVL.

Comment on this clonotype: No DNA is shown, since the ends of the CDR3 on it are uncertain; the CDR3 is the one TCRdb lists. This chain connects TRBV12-3 or TRBV12-4 to TRBJ1-6. Including both end residues, the CDR3 is 12 amino acids long. This CDR3 is CASSLFLSPLHF.

In this sample, this clonotype turned up many times. The chain uses TRBV6-6 and TRBJ2-5; tentative D call: TRBD1 (6 bases). Germline V gives CDR1 MNHNY, CDR2 SVGAGI (reference sequence). This CDR3 is built from 14 residues. Trimming removed 0 bases at V and 1 base at J, with 6 bases between. The CDR3 coding sequence is TGTGCCAGCAGTTACTCAGGGGGCCAAGAGACCCAGTACTTC. The encoded protein is CASSYSGGQETQYF.

The table lists this clonotype with a few counts. The gene calls are TRBV28 and TRBJ1-4; D is ambiguous. Per the germline V gene, CDR1 is MDHEN and CDR2 is SYDVKM. The ends were cut back, 5 bases at V and 0 bases at J, with 13 bases in the middle. The CDR3 sequence is 16 residues long. The CDR3 DNA sequence: TGTGCCAGCAGTCCGGTACCTAGGGCAACTAATGAAAAACTGTTTTTT. It is translated as CASSPVPRATNEKLFF. The full variable domain, its missing parts supplied by reference TRBV28 and TRBJ1-4, is DVKVTQSSRYLVKRTGEKVFLECVQDMDHENMFWYRQDPGLGLRLIYFSYDVKMKEKGDIPEGYSVSREKKERFSLILESASTNQTSMYLCASSPVPRATNEKLFFGSGTQLSVL.

This clonotype showed up just a few times. The chain carries TRBV4-2 and TRBJ2-5, with TRBD2 identical over 7 bases. The V gene's germline CDR1 is LGHNA and CDR2 YNFKEQ. J lost 0 bases, V lost 1 base, and 5 bases had no gene match. CDR3 length equals 16 residues. This CDR3 is CASSQVRAGDQETQYF. As DNA, the CDR3 is TGTGCCAGCAGCCAAGTTCGGGCGGGGGACCAAGAGACCCAGTACTTC.

Only a few counts were recorded for this clonotype. This CDR3 reads CASSSIPGVITYEQYF. The DNA for the CDR3 is TGTGCCAGCAGTTCCATCCCAGGGGTAATAACCTACGAGCAGTACTTC. This chain joins TRBV6-6 and TRBJ2-7; TRBD1 is a possible D gene (6 bases). Germline assignment: CDR1 MNHNY and CDR2 SVGAGI (reference sequence). The CDR3 covers 16 residues. Trimming shortened V by 4 bases and J by 2 bases, and 18 bases separated the two germline ends.

V gene TRBV2 combines with J gene TRBJ2-7, with TRBD1 matching over 8 bases. CDR3 size: 14 residues. V trimming: 8 bases; J trimming: 1 base; junction bases outside the gene matches: 7. From germline, CDR1 is SNHLY and CDR2 FYNNEI. CDR3 region: CASQDGTGSYEQYF. The CDR3 region has the DNA TGTGCCAGCCAAGACGGGACAGGATCCTACGAGCAGTACTTC.

Comments on this clonotype: A much larger clone lies a single base off, so this may be a read error. The rearrangement joins TRBV29-1 to TRBJ1-2; 7 nucleotides align to TRBD1. The CDR3 consists of 13 residues. With 7 bases clipped from V and 4 bases from J, the junction kept 9 bases outside the gene matches. Per the germline V gene, CDR1 is SQVTM and CDR2 is ANQGSEA. CDR3 amino acids: CSAPRQGTYGYTF. The CDR3 DNA is TGCAGCGCCCCAAGACAGGGCACCTATGGCTACACCTTC.

The V gene is TRBV3-1, the J gene TRBJ2-5; 11 bases line up with TRBD1. The ends lost 3 bases at V and 11 bases at J; junction bases unmatched: 17. The CDR3 totals 17 residues. Germline CDR1 is LGHDT and CDR2 is YNNKEL (reference sequence). Here the CDR3 reads CASSHETGTGGRNEQYF. Here the CDR3 DNA reads TGTGCCAGCAGCCACGAAACCGGGACAGGGGGTCGGAATGAGCAGTACTTC.

This sequence joins TRBV5-1 and TRBJ2-1; TRBD2 agrees at 10 bases. The junction had 16 bases not matched to a gene; V was cut back by 4 bases and J by 3 bases. This CDR3 spans 19 amino acids. Germline V gene sequence: CDR1 SGHRS, CDR2 YFSETQ. CDR3 nucleotides: TGCGCCAGCAGCGATGGACTCGCCCCTAGCGGGGGTCTCTACAATGAGCAGTTCTTC. It translates to CASSDGLAPSGGLYNEQFF. The full variable domain, in which reference TRBV5-1 and TRBJ2-1 provide the parts outside the CDR3, is KAGVTQTPRYLIKTRGQQVTLSCSPISGHRSVSWYQQTPGQGLQFLFEYFSETQRNKGNFPGRFSGRQFSNSRSEMNVSTLELGDSALYLCASSDGLAPSGGLYNEQFFGPGTRLTVL.